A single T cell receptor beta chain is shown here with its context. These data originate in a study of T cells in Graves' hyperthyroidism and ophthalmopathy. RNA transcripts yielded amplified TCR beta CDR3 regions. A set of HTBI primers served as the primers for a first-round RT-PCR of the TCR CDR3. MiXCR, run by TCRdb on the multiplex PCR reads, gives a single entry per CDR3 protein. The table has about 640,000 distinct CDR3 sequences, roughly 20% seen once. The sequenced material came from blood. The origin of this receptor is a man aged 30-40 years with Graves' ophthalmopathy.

This CDR3 reads CATRGPGNTEAFF. The CDR3 DNA is TGTGCCACCAGGGGCCCAGGGAACACTGAAGCTTTCTTT. This sequence joins TRBV15 and TRBJ1-1; the D is unclear. The CDR3 covers 13 residues. Trimming removed 6 bases at V and 1 base at J, with 9 bases between. Germline CDR1 is LNHNV and CDR2 is YYDKDF (reference sequence).